This paragraph reports one T cell receptor beta chain. No antigen is known for it. Within one base of it there is no much larger clone, and no base qualities were kept. The data are from a study of regulatory T cells in long-lasting Graves disease (dated by TCRdb to the early 2020s). Study-level background: Persistent Graves' disease was defined as persistently positive TSH receptor autoantibodies together with antithyroid drug treatment for over 5 years. Persistent Graves' disease patients were compared with newly diagnosed Graves' disease patients by peripheral blood TCR sequencing and RNA sequencing. The study took place in China and was registered as a clinical trial. A total of roughly 35 samples underwent TCR sequencing: around 13 from persistent and around 20 from newly diagnosed Graves' disease patients. Antithyroid drugs had been taken for approximately 10 years on average by persistent Graves' disease patients in the clinical cohort. The research as a whole found: Persistent disease showed preferential use of TRBV28, TRBJ1-2 and TRBJ2-5, whereas newly diagnosed disease favored TRBV20-1 and TRBJ2-1. Only the TCR beta chain was sequenced and analyzed. As a limitation, the authors acknowledged that the small sample size may reduce accuracy. Patients with persistent disease shared more public clonotypes (around 2,500) than newly diagnosed patients did (around 980). Compared with newly diagnosed patients, patients with persistent Graves' disease had lower TCR Shannon entropy and fewer highly expanded clones, which suggests clonal expansion. The study examined only peripheral blood because the primary lesion, thyroid tissue, could not be accessed.

The junction shows trimming of 5 bases on V and 5 bases on J, and the gene matches do not reach 12 bases of it. For CDR1 and CDR2, the germline V gene lists SGHTA and FQGNSA. Reading from cysteine to phenylalanine, the CDR3 counts 16 amino acids. Just CDR3 DNA is preserved here, 48 bases in frame from base 1. The sample's time point, from its label and the paper: persistent/refractory GD, antithyroid drugs over 5 years with positive TRAb. RNA was extracted from PBMCs in TRIzol for both TCR sequencing and RNA sequencing. The diagnosis of Graves' disease was made according to American Thyroid Association guidelines. The patients came from an endocrinology department in Xi'an, China. Each patient gave approximately 9.7 milliliters of peripheral blood, collected in an EDTA anticoagulant tube. PBMCs were isolated by Ficoll Paque Plus density gradient separation without further T cell sorting. RNA quality was checked with an Agilent 2100 Bioanalyzer and agarose gel, and concentration with a NanoDrop 2000.

Receptor libraries were prepared by multiplex PCR. The run used an Illumina HiSeq 4000. iRepertoire HTBI primers and Arm-PCR amplification of CDR3 regions were used to construct TCR beta libraries. PCR products were gel purified before sequencing. Turning to the authors' computational methods: A total of 62 TRBV and more than twelve TRBJ segments were identified across samples and were used for gene usage analysis of CDR3 amino acid clonotypes. COPE and FqMerger were used to merge filtered high-quality paired reads into contigs. BLAST was used to align contigs to IMGT TRBV, TRBD and TRBJ reference genes, and CDR3 was defined according to IMGT. Clonotypes above 0.1% frequency were classified as highly expanded clones. Shannon entropy served as the measure of repertoire diversity, while the Gini coefficient captured V-J evenness. A clonotype was considered public if more than one individual shared it. The public reads were run again by TCRdb, first through fastp at Q25 and then through MiXCR, and only productive beta chains were kept. Each CDR3 protein gets just one entry, which takes the most common genes and DNA from the rows behind it. TCRdb assigned the V and J calls; the authors' analysis was not used. The sample records fewer than 550,000 distinct CDR3 sequences, about 22% of which are singletons. The ten largest make up roughly 7.7% of the sample.

Material: peripheral blood mononuclear cells (PBMCs), obtained when the disease was refractory, from a patient treated with antithyroid drugs. The clonotype was recovered from a female donor with Graves disease. The chain joins TRBV7-2 to TRBJ2-1, and 7 junctional nucleotides match TRBD2. The CDR3 protein sequence reads: CASSLIRGEWDNEQFF. The DNA is as follows: TGTGCCAGCAGCCTCATCCGGGGGGAGTGGGACAATGAGCAGTTCTTC.